This T cell receptor (beta chain) appears in the sequencing data of a study of breast tumors, draining lymph nodes, adjacent tissues. Germline CDR1 is LNHDA and CDR2 is SQIVND (reference sequence). This CDR3 has 18 amino acids. Breast cancer patients provided tissue from their axillary draining lymph nodes. Study-level findings and limits: Tumor and nontumor repertoires were significantly more similar in luminal-like than in basal-like breast cancer. Compared with lymph nodes, tumors were less diverse; compared with nontumor tissue, more. Findings are consistent with lymph node origin and intratumoral expansion of most tumor T cells. Data only fit, rather than demonstrated, lymph node origin of most tumor T cells.

TCRdb reanalysed the multiplex PCR reads using MiXCR and keeps one entry per CDR3 protein. The sample shows about 89,000 distinct CDR3 sequences, around 30% of them seen only once. As regards this clonotype: Antigen specificity is unknown. The germline gene is not matched at one end of the junction; a read error may be the cause.

The receptor was isolated from a female donor with breast cancer. Some clones in this sample may be carry-over from other donors' samples. Specimen: axillary lymph node tissue. V gene TRBV19 combines with J gene TRBJ1-5; the match to TRBD1 covers 10 bases. As DNA, the CDR3 is TGTGCCGGTAGTATTCTGGGACAGGGGCTGTTTGGCAATCAGCCCCAGCGTTTT. Protein product: CAGSILGQGLFGNQPQRF.